Listed below are T cell receptor beta chains from one sample, sequenced in a study of T-cell memory formation after mild COVID-19. MiXCR, run by TCRdb on the 5' RACE reads, gives a single entry per CDR3 protein. The data show around 300,000 distinct CDR3 sequences, roughly 17% seen once. The sample was PBMCs or a T cell subset sorted from them (not recorded which). The origin of the receptors is a man aged 18 to 35 who had mild COVID-19 (a few samples of this study predate the infection). Cell type and time point are not known. The CDR3 runs from the conserved cysteine through the conserved F or W. D genes are given only for firm matches. The size field is filled for only some rows; it gives once, few, many or a size class.

15,TRBJ2-3,.,TRBV12-5,TRBD1,CASGFRGRSEDTQYF,TGTGCTAGTGGTTTCAGGGGGCGTTCAGAAGATACGCAGTATTTT
13,TRBJ2-7,few,TRBV12-3/TRBV12-4,TRBD2,CASSLDWGGEQYF,TGTGCCAGCAGTTTAGATTGGGGGGGCGAGCAGTACTTC
16,TRBJ2-3,few,TRBV4-1,TRBD2,CASSQMASGSTDTQYF,TGCGCCAGCAGCCAAATGGCTAGCGGAAGCACAGATACGCAGTATTTT
15,TRBJ2-3,.,TRBV5-1,.,CASSLGRGSTDTQYF,TGCGCCAGCAGCTTGGGGAGGGGCAGCACAGATACGCAGTATTTT
13,TRBJ1-2,once,TRBV5-4,TRBD1,CASFGTGTYGYTF,TGTGCCAGCTTCGGGACAGGGACCTATGGCTACACCTTC
13,TRBJ1-2,few,TRBV6-5,.,CASSYYGSYGYTF,TGTGCCAGCAGTTACTACGGGAGCTATGGCTACACCTTC
13,TRBJ2-5,.,TRBV30,.,CAWSRGLEETQYF,TGTGCCTGGAGCAGGGGACTGGAGGAGACCCAGTACTTC
11,TRBJ2-5,few,TRBV20-1,.,CSAIWGETQYF,TGCAGCGCCATCTGGGGGGAGACCCAGTACTTC
14,TRBJ2-5,few,TRBV5-4,.,CASSLWSGEETQYF,TGTGCCAGCAGCCTCTGGTCGGGAGAAGAGACCCAGTACTTC
15,TRBJ1-1,many,TRBV12-3/TRBV12-4,.,CASSWLGGVPTEAFF,TGTGCCAGCAGTTGGTTGGGGGGGGTCCCCACTGAAGCTTTCTTT
16,TRBJ2-4,.,TRBV12-3/TRBV12-4,TRBD2,CASSLALGGGTDIQYF,TGTGCCAGCAGTTTAGCGCTGGGCGGGGGGACGGACATTCAGTACTTC
13,TRBJ2-7,few,TRBV18,.,CASSPWRAGEQYF,TGTGCCAGCTCACCTTGGAGGGCGGGGGAGCAGTACTTC
13,TRBJ1-1,.,TRBV7-2,.,CASSSTGHTEAFF,TGTGCCAGCAGTTCGACAGGCCATACTGAAGCTTTCTTT
15,TRBJ2-3,.,TRBV7-6,TRBD2,CASSSLAGETDTQYF,TGTGCCAGCAGCTCGCTAGCGGGGGAAACAGATACGCAGTATTTT
13,TRBJ2-2,many,TRBV3-1,.,CASSQVGTGELFF,TGTGCCAGCAGCCAAGTGGGGACCGGGGAGCTGTTTTTT
13,TRBJ2-5,.,TRBV7-3,.,CASSSAGWETQYF,TGTGCCAGCAGCTCCGCGGGTTGGGAGACCCAGTACTTC
14,TRBJ2-1,few,TRBV7-3,.,CASSLTAGMDEQFF,TGTGCCAGCAGCTTAACAGCGGGTATGGATGAGCAGTTCTTC
13,TRBJ1-1,.,TRBV11-2,.,CASSLMWGAEAFF,TGTGCCAGCAGCTTAATGTGGGGGGCTGAAGCTTTCTTT
13,TRBJ2-3,.,TRBV20-1,.,CSARVGVVDTQYF,TGCAGTGCTAGGGTCGGAGTTGTCGATACGCAGTATTTT
14,TRBJ1-4,many,TRBV5-4,.,CASSSGQNNEKLFF,TGTGCCAGCAGCTCGGGACAAAATAATGAAAAACTGTTTTTT
14,TRBJ1-2,.,TRBV25-1,.,CASSEPGSNYGYTF,TGTGCCAGCAGTGAACCAGGCAGTAACTATGGCTACACCTTC
13,TRBJ2-3,few,TRBV11-2,TRBD2,CASSTLPGGTQYF,TGTGCCAGCAGCACCCTCCCGGGGGGGACGCAGTATTTT
16,TRBJ1-6,once,TRBV18,TRBD1,CASSPSGTGYNSPLHF,TGTGCCAGCTCACCCTCGGGGACAGGGTATAATTCACCCCTCCACTTT
14,TRBJ2-5,few,TRBV6-5,.,CASSNYPGEETQYF,TGTGCCAGCAGCAACTACCCAGGGGAAGAGACCCAGTACTTC
17,TRBJ2-1,.,TRBV19,TRBD2,CASSTPRLAGAYNEQFF,TGTGCCAGTAGTACCCCGAGACTAGCGGGAGCGTACAATGAGCAGTTCTTC
12,TRBJ2-1,few,TRBV7-8,.,CASSTVGNEQFF,TGTGCCAGCAGCACGGTCGGGAATGAGCAGTTCTTC